Presented here are 2 T cell receptor beta chains from one specimen sequenced in a study of human T cells and chemical hapten exposure. TCRdb called the 5' RACE reads again in MiXCR, with one record for every CDR3 protein. The table has 110,000 to 150,000 distinct CDR3 sequences, roughly 4% seen once. Someone pulled total RNA out of unfractionated whole blood. These receptors all come from a female donor in good health.

The sample holds many counts of this clonotype. The V and J genes are TRBV11-2 and TRBJ2-5; D is uncertain. There are 11 residues in the CDR3. Germline CDR1 reads SGHAT; CDR2 reads FQNNGV. CDR3 sequence reads: CGSMHQETQYF. The CDR3 DNA reads TGTGGGTCCATGCACCAAGAGACCCAGTACTTC. Full variable domain (outside the CDR3, taken from reference TRBV11-2 and TRBJ2-5): EAGVAQSPRYKIIEKRQSVAFWCNPISGHATLYWYQQILGQGPKLLIQFQNNGVVDDSQLPKDRFSAERLKGVDSTLKIQPAKLEDSAVYLCGSMHQETQYFGPGTRLLVL.

This clonotype came up many times. The rearrangement links TRBV7-9 to TRBJ2-6; TRBD1 matches 8 bases. The CDR3 has 21 residues. V lost 5 bases to trimming and J lost 0 bases; unmatched junction nucleotides: 18. Germline-derived CDR1 and CDR2 are SEHNR and FQNEAQ (reference sequence). The CDR3 nucleotides are TGTGCCAGCAGCCCGACAGGGGCCCAGGGTAACGCCGTCTCTGGGGCCAACGTCCTGACTTTC. This encodes CASSPTGAQGNAVSGANVLTF.